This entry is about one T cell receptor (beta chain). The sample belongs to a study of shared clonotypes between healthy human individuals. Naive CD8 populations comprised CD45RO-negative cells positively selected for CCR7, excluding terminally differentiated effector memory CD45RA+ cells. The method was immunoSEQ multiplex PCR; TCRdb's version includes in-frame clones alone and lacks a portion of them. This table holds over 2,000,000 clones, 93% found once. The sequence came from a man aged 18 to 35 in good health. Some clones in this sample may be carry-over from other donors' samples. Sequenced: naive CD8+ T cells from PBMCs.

Here the CDR3 DNA reads TGTGCCAGCACACCCTTTGCTTTGGAAAGCTATGGCTACACCTTC. Its protein is CASTPFALESYGYTF. The rearrangement joins TRBV27 to TRBJ1-2; D is undetermined. Trimming removed 7 bases from V and 4 bases from J, with 19 bases in between. The CDR3 runs to 15 residues. The germline CDR1 and CDR2 sequences are MNHEY and SMNVEV (reference sequence).